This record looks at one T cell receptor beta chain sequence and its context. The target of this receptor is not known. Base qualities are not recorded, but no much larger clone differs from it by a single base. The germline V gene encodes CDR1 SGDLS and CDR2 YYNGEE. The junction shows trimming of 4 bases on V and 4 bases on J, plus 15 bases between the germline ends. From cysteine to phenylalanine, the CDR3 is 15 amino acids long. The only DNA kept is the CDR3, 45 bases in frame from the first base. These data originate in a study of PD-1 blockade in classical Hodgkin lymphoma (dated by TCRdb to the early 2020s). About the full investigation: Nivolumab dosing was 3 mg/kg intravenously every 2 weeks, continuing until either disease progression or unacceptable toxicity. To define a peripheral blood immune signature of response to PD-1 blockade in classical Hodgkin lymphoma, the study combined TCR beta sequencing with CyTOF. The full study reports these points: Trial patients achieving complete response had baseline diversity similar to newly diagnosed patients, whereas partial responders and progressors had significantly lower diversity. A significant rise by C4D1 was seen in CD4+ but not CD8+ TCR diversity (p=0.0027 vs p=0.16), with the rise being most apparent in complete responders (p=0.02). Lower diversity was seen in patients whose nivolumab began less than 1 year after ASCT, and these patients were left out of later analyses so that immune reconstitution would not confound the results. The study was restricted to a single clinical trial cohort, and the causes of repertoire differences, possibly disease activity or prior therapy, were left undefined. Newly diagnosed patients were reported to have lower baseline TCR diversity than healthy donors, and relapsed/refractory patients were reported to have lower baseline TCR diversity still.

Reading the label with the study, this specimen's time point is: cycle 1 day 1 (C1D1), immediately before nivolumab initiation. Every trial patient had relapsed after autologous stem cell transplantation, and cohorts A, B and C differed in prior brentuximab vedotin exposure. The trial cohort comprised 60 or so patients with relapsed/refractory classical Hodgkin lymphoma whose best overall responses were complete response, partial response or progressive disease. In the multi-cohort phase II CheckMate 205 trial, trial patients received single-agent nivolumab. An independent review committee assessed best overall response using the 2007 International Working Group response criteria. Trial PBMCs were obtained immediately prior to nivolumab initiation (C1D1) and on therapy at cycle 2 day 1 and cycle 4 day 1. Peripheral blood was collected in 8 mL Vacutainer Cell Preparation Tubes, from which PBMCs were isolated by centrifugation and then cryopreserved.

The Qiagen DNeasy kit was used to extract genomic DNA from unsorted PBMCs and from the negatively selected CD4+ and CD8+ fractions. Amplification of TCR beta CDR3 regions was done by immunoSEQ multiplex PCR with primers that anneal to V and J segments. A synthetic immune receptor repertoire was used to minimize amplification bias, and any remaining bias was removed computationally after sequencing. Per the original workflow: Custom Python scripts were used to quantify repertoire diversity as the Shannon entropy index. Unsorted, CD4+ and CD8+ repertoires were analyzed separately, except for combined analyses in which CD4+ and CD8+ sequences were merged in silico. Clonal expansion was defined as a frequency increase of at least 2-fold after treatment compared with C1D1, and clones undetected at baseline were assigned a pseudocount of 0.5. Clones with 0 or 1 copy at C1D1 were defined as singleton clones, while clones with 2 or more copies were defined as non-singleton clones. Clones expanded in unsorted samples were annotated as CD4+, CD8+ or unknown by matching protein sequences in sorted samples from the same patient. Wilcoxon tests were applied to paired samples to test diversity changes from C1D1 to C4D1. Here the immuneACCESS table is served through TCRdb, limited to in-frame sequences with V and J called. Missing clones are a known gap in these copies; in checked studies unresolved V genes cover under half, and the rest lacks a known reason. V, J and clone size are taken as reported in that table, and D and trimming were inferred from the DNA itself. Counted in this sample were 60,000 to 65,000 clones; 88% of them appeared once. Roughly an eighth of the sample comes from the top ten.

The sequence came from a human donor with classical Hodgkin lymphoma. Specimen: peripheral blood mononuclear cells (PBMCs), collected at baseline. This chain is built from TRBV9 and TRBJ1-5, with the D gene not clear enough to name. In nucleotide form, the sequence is TGTGCCAGCAGCAAAAGCCAGCGAAGAAATCAGCCCCAGCATTTT. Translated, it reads CASSKSQRRNQPQHF.